The sequence of this TCR beta chain was determined in a study of cytomegalovirus exposure and HLA in healthy donors. Findings and limits, study-wide: It emerged from a later analysis that several of the most significant clusters appeared to be linked to common viral pathogens.

The PCR employed 60 Vbeta primers together with 13 Jbeta primers. Repertoires were generated with immunoSEQ multiplex PCR, while TCRdb's copy carries only in-frame clones and drops some. The sample records about 130,000 clones, roughly 78% being singletons. Trimming left V 2 bases short and J 1 base short, with 16 bases between. The CDR3 totals 17 residues. Germline V gene data show CDR1 as SGHVS and CDR2 as FQNEAQ. Worth noting for this clone: Antigen unknown.

This receptor was obtained from a male donor in good health and CMV-seronegative. What was sequenced was PBMCs. The J gene is TRBJ2-3, the V gene TRBV7-8; D remains unclear. The CDR3, as DNA: TGTGCCAGCAGCTTAAATGGCGCGCCTAGAGGCACAGATACGCAGTATTTT. It codes for CASSLNGAPRGTDTQYF.